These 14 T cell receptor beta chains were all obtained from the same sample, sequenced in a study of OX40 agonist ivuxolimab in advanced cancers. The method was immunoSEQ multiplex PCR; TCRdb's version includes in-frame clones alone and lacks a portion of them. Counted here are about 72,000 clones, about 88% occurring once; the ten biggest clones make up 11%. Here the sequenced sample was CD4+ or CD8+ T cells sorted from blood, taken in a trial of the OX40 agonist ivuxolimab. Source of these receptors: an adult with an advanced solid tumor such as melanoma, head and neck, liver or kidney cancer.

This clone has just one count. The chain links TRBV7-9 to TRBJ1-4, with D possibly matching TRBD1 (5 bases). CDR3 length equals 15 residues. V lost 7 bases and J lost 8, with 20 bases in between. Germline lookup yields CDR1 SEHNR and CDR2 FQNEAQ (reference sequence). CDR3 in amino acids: CASTTYQGRPEKLFF. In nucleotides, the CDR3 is TGTGCCAGCACCACATACCAGGGCAGACCGGAAAAACTGTTTTTT.

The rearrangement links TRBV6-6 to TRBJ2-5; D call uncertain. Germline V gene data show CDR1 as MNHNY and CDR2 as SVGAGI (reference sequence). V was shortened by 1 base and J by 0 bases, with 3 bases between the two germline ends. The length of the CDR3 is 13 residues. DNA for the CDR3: TGTGCCAGCAGTTACTGGGACCAAGAGACCCAGTACTTC. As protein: CASSYWDQETQYF.

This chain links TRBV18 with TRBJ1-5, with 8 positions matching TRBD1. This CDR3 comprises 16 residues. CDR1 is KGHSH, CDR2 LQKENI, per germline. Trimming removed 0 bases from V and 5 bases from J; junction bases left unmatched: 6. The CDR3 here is CASSPPLGQGHQPQHF. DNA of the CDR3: TGTGCCAGCTCACCACCCCTTGGACAGGGTCATCAGCCCCAGCATTTT. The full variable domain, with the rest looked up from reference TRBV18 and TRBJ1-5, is NAGVMQNPRHLVRRRGQEARLRCSPMKGHSHVYWYRQLPEEGLKFMVYLQKENIIDESGMPKERFSAEFPKEGPSILRIQQVVRGDSAAYFCASSPPLGQGHQPQHFGDGTRLSIL.

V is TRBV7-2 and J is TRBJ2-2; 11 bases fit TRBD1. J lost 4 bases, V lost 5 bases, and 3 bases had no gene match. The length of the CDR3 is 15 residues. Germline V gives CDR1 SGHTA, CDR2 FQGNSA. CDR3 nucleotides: TGTGCCAGCAGCCCTGGGACAGGGGGCACCGGGGAGCTGTTTTTT. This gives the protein CASSPGTGGTGELFF.

CDR3 residues: CASSEVIFGWSDEQFF. DNA of the CDR3: TGTGCCAGCAGTGAAGTTATATTTGGGTGGTCGGATGAGCAGTTCTTC. The chain combines TRBV2 with TRBJ2-1; D gene ambiguous. The CDR3 has 16 amino acids. V was clipped by 1 base and J by 8 bases, with 18 bases between them. Germline CDR1 reads SNHLY; CDR2 reads FYNNEI.

The CDR3 DNA is TGTGCCAGCAGCCCAGTGGGGGGAGTCGTGACAGAGACCCAGTACTTC. This encodes CASSPVGGVVTETQYF. V is TRBV7-3 and J is TRBJ2-5, with D perhaps TRBD2 (6 bases). Germline CDR1 SGHTA, CDR2 FQGTGA. The V and J ends lost 5 bases and 4 bases respectively, with 20 bases between them. The CDR3 extends over 16 amino acids.

CDR3 in DNA: TGTGCCAGCAGCTTAGTGGGTACGGACAATTCACCCCTCCACTTT. Translated, it gives CASSLVGTDNSPLHF. This chain uses TRBV7-6 with TRBJ1-6; no clear D. This CDR3 region has 15 residues. The V gene lost 1 base and the J gene lost 7 bases, with 11 bases spanning the gap. Germline CDR1 SGHVS, CDR2 FNYEAQ.

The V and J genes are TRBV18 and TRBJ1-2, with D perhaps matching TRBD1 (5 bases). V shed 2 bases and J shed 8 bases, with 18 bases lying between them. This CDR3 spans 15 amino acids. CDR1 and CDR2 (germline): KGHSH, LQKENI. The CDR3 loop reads CASSPFEGLVLGYTF. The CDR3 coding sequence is TGTGCCAGCTCACCATTCGAGGGGTTGGTATTAGGCTACACCTTC. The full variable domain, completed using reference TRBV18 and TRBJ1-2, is NAGVMQNPRHLVRRRGQEARLRCSPMKGHSHVYWYRQLPEEGLKFMVYLQKENIIDESGMPKERFSAEFPKEGPSILRIQQVVRGDSAAYFCASSPFEGLVLGYTFGSGTRLTVV.

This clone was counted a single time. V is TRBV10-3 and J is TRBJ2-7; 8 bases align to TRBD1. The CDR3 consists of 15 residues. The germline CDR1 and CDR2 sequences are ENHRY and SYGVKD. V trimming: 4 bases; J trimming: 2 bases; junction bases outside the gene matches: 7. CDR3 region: CAISADRGIPYEQYF. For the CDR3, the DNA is TGTGCCATCAGTGCTGACAGGGGAATTCCCTACGAGCAGTACTTC.

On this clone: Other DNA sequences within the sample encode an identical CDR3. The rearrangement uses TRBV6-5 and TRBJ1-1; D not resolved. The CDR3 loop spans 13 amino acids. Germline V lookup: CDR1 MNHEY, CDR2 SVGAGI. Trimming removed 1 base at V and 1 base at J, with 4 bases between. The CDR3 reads CASSYLRNTEAFF. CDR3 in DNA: TGTGCCAGCAGTTACTTGAGGAACACTGAAGCTTTCTTT.

The CDR3 DNA follows: TGTGCCAGCAGTCCTCGACAGGGGGGGTCCTACGAGCAGTACTTC. Protein sequence: CASSPRQGGSYEQYF. This chain links TRBV6-1 with TRBJ2-7; TRBD1 agrees at 9 bases. There are 15 residues in the CDR3. Trimming at V came to 5 bases and at J to 1 base, leaving 6 bases not matched to a gene. Looked up from germline, CDR1 is MNHNS and CDR2 is SASEGT.

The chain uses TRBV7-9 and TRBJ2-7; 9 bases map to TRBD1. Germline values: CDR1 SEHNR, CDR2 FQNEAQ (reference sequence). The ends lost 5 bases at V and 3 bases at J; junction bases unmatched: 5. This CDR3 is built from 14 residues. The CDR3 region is CASSQEDRGYEQYF. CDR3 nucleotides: TGTGCCAGCAGCCAGGAGGACAGGGGCTACGAGCAGTACTTC.

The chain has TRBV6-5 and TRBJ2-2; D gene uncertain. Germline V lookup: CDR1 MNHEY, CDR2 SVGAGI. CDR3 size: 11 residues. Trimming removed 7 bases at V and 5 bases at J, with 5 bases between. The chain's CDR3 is CASTWTGELFF. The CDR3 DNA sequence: TGTGCCAGCACTTGGACCGGGGAGCTGTTTTTT.

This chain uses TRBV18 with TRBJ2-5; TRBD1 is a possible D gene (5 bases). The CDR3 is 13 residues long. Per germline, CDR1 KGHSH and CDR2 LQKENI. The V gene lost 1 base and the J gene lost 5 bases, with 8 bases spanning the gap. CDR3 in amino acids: CASSPQGIETQYF. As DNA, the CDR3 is TGTGCCAGCTCACCACAGGGGATCGAGACCCAGTACTTC.